Listed below are T cell receptor beta chains from one sample, sequenced in a study of shared T cell receptors in the human thymus. Sequencing was performed with immunoSEQ multiplex PCR; in TCRdb, only in-frame clones are kept and a portion is missing. The data show hundreds of thousands of clones, about 87% seen once. These sequences were also reported in another study, on human thymus T cells.

Sequenced input: thymocytes. Source of these receptors: a boy in the first two years of life with a congenital heart defect. Both conserved end residues are part of each CDR3. Each record gives: J gene, D gene, V gene, clone size, CDR3 DNA, CDR3 protein. A D gene is named only where the DNA matches it firmly. For some rows the clone size is stated as once, few or many, or as a class when expanded; others skip it.

TRBJ2-3	TRBD2	TRBV5-6	.	TGTGCCAGCAGCTTCGGTCTAGCGGGGGAACCTCTTCCAGATACGCAGTATTTT	CASSFGLAGEPLPDTQYF
TRBJ1-5	.	TRBV4-3	.	TGCGCCAGCAGCCAATATCGAGCCACACGGGGTAGCCCCTCTAGCAATCAGCCCCAGCATTTT	CASSQYRATRGSPSSNQPQHF
TRBJ1-3	.	TRBV9	once	TGTGCCAGCAGCCCCGTAGGGGGGGTGTCCACCATATATTTT	CASSPVGGVSTIYF
TRBJ1-2	.	TRBV29-1	.	TGCAGCGTTGTTCGCGGCATAGGCTACACCTTC	CSVVRGIGYTF
TRBJ1-2	.	TRBV7-2	.	TGTGCCAGCAGCACACGACAGGACTATGGCTACACCTTC	CASSTRQDYGYTF
TRBJ1-5	.	TRBV6-1	.	TGTGCCAGCAGACAGACAAGCAATCAGCCCCAGCATTTT	CASRQTSNQPQHF
TRBJ2-5	.	TRBV15	.	TGTGCCACCAGCAGAGAATTGCGACAAGAGACCCAGTACTTC	CATSRELRQETQYF
TRBJ2-5	TRBD2	TRBV28	.	TGTGCCAGCAGTTTCCTAGCGGATAGACAAGAGACCCAGTACTTC	CASSFLADRQETQYF
TRBJ2-2	TRBD2	TRBV19	.	TGTGCCAGTAGTATTGGACTAGCGGGAGGTTCGTTTGAGGCCGGGGAGCTGTTTTTT	CASSIGLAGGSFEAGELFF
TRBJ2-7	.	TRBV21-1	few	TGTGCCAGCAGCAGGCGGACAGGGGAGGCCTACGAGCAGTACTTC	CASSRRTGEAYEQYF
TRBJ1-3	TRBD1	TRBV5-1	.	TGCGCCAGCAGCTTGGAAGGACAGGGAGGTCATGGAAACACCATATATTTT	CASSLEGQGGHGNTIYF
TRBJ2-7	TRBD1	TRBV19	few	TGTGCCAGCTCGGACGACGGGACAGGGAACTACGAGCAGTACTTC	CASSDDGTGNYEQYF
TRBJ1-6	TRBD1	TRBV5-1	.	TGCGCCAGCAGCCGGGGGGGACAGGGCGTGTCACCCCTCCACTTT	CASSRGGQGVSPLHF
TRBJ2-1	TRBD2	TRBV27	.	TGTGCCAGCACCCCCGGGACTAGCTACAATGAGCAGTTCTTC	CASTPGTSYNEQFF
TRBJ2-7	TRBD2	TRBV7-7	once	TGTGCCAGCAGCTTAGTGTACGGCGGGAGAGGATCCGAGCAGTACTTC	CASSLVYGGRGSEQYF
TRBJ1-5	.	TRBV27	.	TGTGCCAGCAGTACCCGCTATAGCAATCAGCCCCAGCATTTT	CASSTRYSNQPQHF
TRBJ1-1	TRBD1	TRBV7-9	once	TGTGCCAGCACCCTGGGACAGCTGAACACTGAAGCTTTCTTT	CASTLGQLNTEAFF
TRBJ2-3	.	TRBV27	.	TGTGCCAGCAGTTTAAAAAGACCAGAGACTAGTCACGGAACAGATACGCAGTATTTT	CASSLKRPETSHGTDTQYF
TRBJ1-4	.	TRBV9	.	TGTGCCAGCAGCGTATCCCAGAAGACTAATGAAAAACTGTTTTTT	CASSVSQKTNEKLFF
TRBJ2-1	.	TRBV4-1	.	TGCGCCAGCAGCCAAGGTACCGGGGGCTACAATGAGCAGTTCTTC	CASSQGTGGYNEQFF
TRBJ2-1	TRBD2	TRBV30	.	TGTGCCTGGACGACTTCCTCCCAGCGGGAGTACCCCTCCGGGTCCTACAATGAGCAGTTCTTC	CAWTTSSQREYPSGSYNEQFF
TRBJ2-1	.	TRBV20-1	.	TGCAGTGCTAGAGACACTCAGGTGCAGTTCTTC	CSARDTQVQFF
TRBJ2-1	.	TRBV28	.	TGTGCAATACTACAGGGTGGCGATGAGCAGTTCTTC	CAILQGGDEQFF
TRBJ1-3	.	TRBV19	few	TGTGCCAGTAGTACTCCCTTAAACACCATATATTTT	CASSTPLNTIYF
TRBJ1-1	TRBD1	TRBV5-6	.	TGTGCCAGCAGGCTAAGAACGGAACGGGACAGCAAGAACACTGAAGCTTTCTTT	CASRLRTERDSKNTEAFF
TRBJ2-5	.	TRBV30	.	TGTGCCTGGGGGGCCCGGCGGTCAGAGACCCAGTACTTC	CAWGARRSETQYF
TRBJ2-5	.	TRBV5-8	.	TGTGCCAGCAGCTTGACGGTCCAAGAGACCCAGTACTTC	CASSLTVQETQYF
TRBJ2-7	.	TRBV5-6	.	TGTGCCAGCAGCTTGAGATGGCGGGGTGGGAGGCGTTACGAGCAGTACTTC	CASSLRWRGGRRYEQYF
TRBJ2-5	.	TRBV7-6	.	TGTGCCAGCGGAACGGGAGTGGAGACCCAGTACTTC	CASGTGVETQYF
TRBJ2-1	TRBD2	TRBV6-6	few	TGTGCCAGCAGTCCTAGTCTAGCGGGCCTCTACAATGAGCAGTTCTTC	CASSPSLAGLYNEQFF
TRBJ2-7	.	TRBV28	.	TGTGCCAGCAGTATAACAAGAACCTACGAGCAGTACTTC	CASSITRTYEQYF
TRBJ2-1	TRBD1	TRBV13	.	TGTGCCAGCAGCTTAAGGACAGGGGGTTCGTACAATGAGCAGTTCTTC	CASSLRTGGSYNEQFF
TRBJ2-3	TRBD2	TRBV5-1	.	TGCGCCAGCAGTTCTAGCGGGAGTACAGATACGCAGTATTTT	CASSSSGSTDTQYF
TRBJ2-7	TRBD2	TRBV4-1	.	TGCGCCAGCAGCCAAGAGGGGTCCAGACTAGCGGGGGAGTCCTACGAGCAGTACTTC	CASSQEGSRLAGESYEQYF
TRBJ2-5	TRBD2	TRBV10-2	.	TGCGCCAGCTGGGGCGGGAGGGTTCAAGAGACCCAGTACTTC	CASWGGRVQETQYF
TRBJ2-7	TRBD2	TRBV18	.	TGTGCCAGCTCGCGACTAGCGGGATCCTACGAGCAGTACTTC	CASSRLAGSYEQYF
TRBJ2-1	TRBD2	TRBV10-3	.	TGTGCCACCTTCGCTGGACTAGCGGGAGGTCGCTCCTACAATGAGCAGTTCTTC	CATFAGLAGGRSYNEQFF
TRBJ2-7	.	TRBV6-5	once	TGTGCCAGCAGCCCCGGTTCCTACGAGCAGTACTTC	CASSPGSYEQYF
TRBJ2-7	.	TRBV21-1	.	TGTGCCAGCACCCAACGGGACAAATACGAGCAGTACTTC	CASTQRDKYEQYF
TRBJ1-2	TRBD1	TRBV6-5	few	TGTGCCAGCAGCAACAGGGGGTCTGGTGGCTACACCTTC	CASSNRGSGGYTF
TRBJ2-2	.	TRBV19	.	TGTGCCAGTAGAGCCCCGGGACAATCGAACACCGGGGAGCTGTTTTTT	CASRAPGQSNTGELFF
TRBJ2-3	.	TRBV2	.	TGTGCCAGCAGTCGGAATCGGAGAGATACGCAGTATTTT	CASSRNRRDTQYF
TRBJ2-7	TRBD1	TRBV6-4	.	TGTGCCAGCAGTTCTGGACAGGGGGCTAGGTACGAGCAGTACTTC	CASSSGQGARYEQYF
TRBJ2-7	TRBD1	TRBV7-9	.	TGTGCCAGCAGCTTTGGACAGGCCGTGGGGGAGCAGTACTTC	CASSFGQAVGEQYF
TRBJ2-7	TRBD1	TRBV15	.	TGTGCCACCAGCAGAGTTGGGGACAGGCTACCCTACGAGCAGTACTTC	CATSRVGDRLPYEQYF
TRBJ2-7	TRBD2	TRBV4-1	.	TGCGCCAGCAGCCAAGTAGTACTAGCGGGAGGGGGATCCTACGAGCAGTACTTC	CASSQVVLAGGGSYEQYF
TRBJ2-6	.	TRBV9	.	TGTGCCAGCAGCGTAGCGACAGGACGGGGTCCTGGGGCCAACGTCCTGACTTTC	CASSVATGRGPGANVLTF
TRBJ2-1	.	TRBV2	few	TGTGCCAGCATCAGTGGGCGGGAACACTACAATGAGCAGTTCTTC	CASISGREHYNEQFF
TRBJ1-5	.	TRBV27	.	TGTGCCAGCAGCGAAGGACAGTATCAGCCCCAGCATTTT	CASSEGQYQPQHF
TRBJ2-2	.	TRBV27	.	TGTGCCAGCAGTAAAGGACTACCTCTCACCGGGGAGCTGTTTTTT	CASSKGLPLTGELFF
TRBJ2-3	TRBD2	TRBV28	.	TGTGCCAGCCAACAGCTGCGGCCCCGGGGGGGCGTAAATACGCAGTATTTT	CASQQLRPRGGVNTQYF
TRBJ2-7	TRBD2	TRBV12-5	.	TGTGCTAGTGGTTTGCCACGGCGGGGGGACTTACCCTACGAGCAGTACTTC	CASGLPRRGDLPYEQYF
TRBJ2-1	TRBD1	TRBV4-1	.	TGCGCCAGCAGCCAATCTACAGGGGATGAGCAGTTCTTC	CASSQSTGDEQFF
TRBJ1-1	.	TRBV7-3	few	TGTGCCAGCAGCTTATCCCGCACATCTGGGCGTACCGAAGCTTTCTTT	CASSLSRTSGRTEAFF
TRBJ2-2	.	TRBV28	.	TGTGCCAGCGAGTTCGGGGAGTCCACCGGGGAGCTGTTTTTT	CASEFGESTGELFF
TRBJ2-5	.	TRBV6-5	once	TGTGCCAGCAGTTACAGTTGGGCAGTCCCCCAAGAGACCCAGTACTTC	CASSYSWAVPQETQYF